This T cell receptor beta chain was recorded in a study of T cell repertoires in cytomegalovirus infection. Study-wide results and caveats: Predominance within the ex vivo response was attributable to HLA-C-restricted CMV-specific TCR beta clonotypes.

Trimming at V came to 5 bases and at J to 5 bases, leaving 7 bases not matched to a gene. The CDR3 is made up of 16 amino acids. Per the germline V gene, CDR1 is SGHTA and CDR2 is FQGTGA. TCRdb analysed the reads with MiXCR anew, one entry per CDR3 protein. The repertoire holds tens of thousands of distinct CDR3 sequences, approximately 46% seen once, with more than 85% in the top ten. This clonotype has just a few counts. What it binds is unknown. Sequenced material: CD8+ T cells from cultured PBMCs, taken from culture after CMV antigen stimulation. The origin of this receptor is a human donor in good health (CMV status not recorded). Some clones in this sample may be carry-over from other donors' samples. V usage is TRBV7-3 and J usage is TRBJ2-3; 13 positions agree with TRBD2. In DNA, the CDR3 is TGTGCCAGCAGCCCCGGACTAGCGGGAGCCCTAGATACGCAGTATTTT. It encodes CASSPGLAGALDTQYF.